This TCR beta chain derives from a study of glioma-infiltrating T cells after dendritic cell vaccination (dated by TCRdb to 2015 to 2016). About the investigation overall: Of the roughly 15 glioblastoma patients in the cohort, all drawn from Phase I and II dendritic cell vaccination trials, 9 were newly diagnosed and 6 had recurrent disease. Patients received autologous tumor lysate-pulsed dendritic cell vaccination between about 2003 and 2012. The vaccine was prepared from monocyte-derived dendritic cells that were cultured for roughly seven days with IL-4 and GM-CSF and then pulsed overnight with autologous tumor lysate. Each patient was given three intradermal dendritic cell vaccine injections, spaced two weeks apart, in the arm below the axilla. Tumor-infiltrating lymphocyte content was quantified and tumor and blood repertoires were compared in dendritic cell-vaccinated glioblastoma patients by deep sequencing of TCR beta CDR3 regions. Survival after dendritic cell vaccination was correlated with TCR sequencing metrics, including TIL content and tumor-blood repertoire overlap. Overall study results and their limits: The TCR overlap response model with three groups was called speculative and said to need prospective validation. No direct relationship between TCR clonality and survival was found, suggesting a diverse polyclonal response may matter. The cohort was small and heterogeneous, and full blood and tumor sets were available for few patients, with initial-recurrent tumor pairs available for even fewer patients. After dendritic cell vaccination, a higher estimated pretreatment TIL content predicted longer time to progression and overall survival.

Reading the label with the study, this specimen's time point is: after dendritic cell vaccination, including at tumor progression/relapse. Patients were selected for having adequate residual fresh-frozen tumor tissue and more than two years of available survival data. An isocitrate dehydrogenase mutation was not carried by any of the glioblastoma patients, although molecular status was otherwise variable. PBMC were collected before vaccination, two weeks after the third vaccination, and at tumor progression if tumor progression occurred. Genomic DNA was extracted with the Qiagen DNeasy Blood extraction Kit. Using the immunoSEQ assay, TCRB CDR3 regions were amplified from 2 to 2.5 micrograms of genomic DNA, or from all available DNA when less than that was on hand. For multiplex PCR, 60 forward primers for TCR V beta segments and 13 reverse primers for J beta segments were used. Synthetic control templates were spiked into each sample at limiting dilution to estimate reads per starting template. The Illumina HiSeq System generated 87 bp sequencing reads. In the authors' own workflow: PCR and sequencing errors were removed by merging closely related sequences with a nearest neighbor algorithm. TCR overlap was measured as the percentage of unique tumor TCR beta sequences that were also present in the peripheral blood of the same patient. The immuneACCESS repertoire file appears here via TCRdb, limited to in-frame rearrangements. These files lack a portion of the clones; in checked studies, under half of the deficit traces to unresolved V genes, and the cause of the others is not known. V and J calls and clone size are those listed in that table; D and trimming were worked out from the DNA. The sample data list approximately 85,000 clones, and less than 85% of these were observed just once. The ten largest clones represent around 8.5% of the sample.

The CDR3 has 14 amino acids, counting the end cysteine and phenylalanine. Kept here is only the CDR3 DNA, which spans 42 bases and is read in frame from base 1. The germline V gene specifies MGHRA as CDR1 and YSYEKL as CDR2. V is trimmed back by 3 bases and J by 8 bases, and the junction contains 8 bases that no gene match accounts for. Concerning this clone itself: There is no known antigen for this receptor. There are no base qualities to consult, and no much larger clone falls within one base.

Sequencing was performed on blood, taken after dendritic cell vaccination. This TCR was recovered from a human donor with glioblastoma. This chain joins TRBV4-1 to TRBJ1-2, with TRBD1 identical over 8 junction bases. The DNA sequence is as follows: TGCGCCAGCAGCCATCCCGGACAGGGAGGAGGCTACACCTTC. Its protein is CASSHPGQGGGYTF.